Listed below are T cell receptor beta chains from one sample, sequenced in a study of radiation and T cells in renal cell carcinoma. This table comes from immunoSEQ multiplex PCR, and its TCRdb copy is limited to in-frame clones, with some not included. The sample includes tens of thousands of clones, around 72% seen only once; the top ten take about 7.3%. This specimen was blood, taken from a patient whose treatment included radiotherapy and nephrectomy. The receptor set was obtained from a man in his sixties with renal cell carcinoma. CDR3s leave out the opening cysteine and the closing phenylalanine or tryptophan. Part of the rows lack a size; the others show once, few, many or a class for expanded clones.

j_call clone_size v_call cdr3_aa
TRBJ1-2 once TRBV5-4 ASSPPTDITNYGYT
TRBJ1-4 NA TRBV19 ASSGGGTGEKLF
TRBJ2-2 NA TRBV10-1 ASSGGQGAAESPKAGELF
TRBJ1-5 NA TRBV5-4 ASSLAGSNQPQH
TRBJ1-1 NA TRBV4-3 ASSPRQGSGTEAF
TRBJ1-2 NA TRBV27 ASSSHGSNYGYT
TRBJ1-1 NA TRBV6-5 ASRRGGGAPEAF
TRBJ2-3 NA TRBV5-1 ASSLSPSRTTDTQY
TRBJ1-1 few TRBV7-8 ASSNGPRDTEAF
TRBJ1-5 NA TRBV13 ASSLGRGQPQH
TRBJ1-4 NA TRBV19 ASSIVARGTGRAYSFNEKLF
TRBJ2-3 NA TRBV4-2 ASSQQRPDTQY
TRBJ2-3 NA TRBV27 ASSLARSSRGADTQY
TRBJ2-2 NA TRBV2 ASSEELAGGPGELF
TRBJ1-5 NA TRBV9 ASSFQGQLNQPQH
TRBJ2-5 NA TRBV4-2 ASSQAGTSGRWETQY
TRBJ1-1 NA TRBV12-2 ASRLQTENTEAF
TRBJ2-1 NA TRBV28 ASSLLAGGRNNEQF
TRBJ2-1 few TRBV5-1 ASTAGGAYNEQF
TRBJ2-4 few TRBV30 AWSAGLAGLNIQY
TRBJ2-5 NA TRBV2 ASSEWTAETQY
TRBJ2-5 NA TRBV7-2 ASSLILAGVPKETQY
TRBJ2-7 NA TRBV7-2 ASSFRQGAVKEQY
TRBJ2-1 NA TRBV9 ASSVAGTGGSEQF
TRBJ1-6 NA TRBV7-2 ASSSGRQGRGSPLH
TRBJ1-2 NA TRBV19 ASSIGSGTNYGYT
TRBJ2-4 NA TRBV6-5 ASSDSTFRDIQY
TRBJ2-5 NA TRBV18 ASLPTGTETQY
TRBJ2-7 NA TRBV7-8 ASSLEAEQY
TRBJ2-5 NA TRBV7-2 ASSRSSGGPETQY
TRBJ2-2 NA TRBV25-1 ASSELRQGGPGELF
TRBJ2-7 NA TRBV29-1 SVETRDRGPDEQY
TRBJ1-1 NA TRBV4-3 ASSQVDRGYTEAF
TRBJ2-2 NA TRBV4-3 ASSQDQNTGELF
TRBJ2-1 NA TRBV27 ASSLNGLVLINQF
TRBJ1-1 NA TRBV5-6 ASSSRVAMNTEAF
TRBJ2-4 NA TRBV18 ASSPRLAGGGKNIQY
TRBJ2-5 NA TRBV6-6 ASSLTAQETQY
TRBJ2-1 NA TRBV6-1 ASSEPGGATNEQF
TRBJ2-1 NA TRBV25-1 ASSYGLADNEQF
TRBJ2-7 NA TRBV29-1 SAAPGGGRNEQY
TRBJ2-3 NA TRBV7-9 ASSLEVLAHTQY
TRBJ1-4 few TRBV29-1 SVTFREFNEKLF
TRBJ1-2 NA TRBV19 ATVGETGDWYYGYT